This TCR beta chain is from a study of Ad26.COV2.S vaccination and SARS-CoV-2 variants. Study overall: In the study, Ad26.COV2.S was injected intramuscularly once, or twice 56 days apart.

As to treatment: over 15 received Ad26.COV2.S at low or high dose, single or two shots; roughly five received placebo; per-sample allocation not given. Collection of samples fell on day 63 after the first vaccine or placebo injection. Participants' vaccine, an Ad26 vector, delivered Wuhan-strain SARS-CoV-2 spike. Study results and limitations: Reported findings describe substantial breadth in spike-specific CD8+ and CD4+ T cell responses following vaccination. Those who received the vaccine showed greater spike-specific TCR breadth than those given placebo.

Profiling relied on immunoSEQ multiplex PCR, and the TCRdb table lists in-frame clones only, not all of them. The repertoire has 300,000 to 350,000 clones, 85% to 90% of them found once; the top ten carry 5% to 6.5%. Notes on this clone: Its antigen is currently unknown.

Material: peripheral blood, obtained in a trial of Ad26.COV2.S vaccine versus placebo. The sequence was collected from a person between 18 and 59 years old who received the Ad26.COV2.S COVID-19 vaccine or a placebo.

CDR3 residues: CASSSWTREDGYTF. The CDR3 bases are TGTGCCAGCAGTTCTTGGACTCGGGAGGATGGCTACACCTTC. The chain couples TRBV27 to TRBJ1-2, with D unresolved. V was cut by 4 bases and J by 6 bases, with 15 bases left in between. In germline, CDR1 is MNHEY, CDR2 SMNVEV (reference sequence). This CDR3 is 14 amino acids long.